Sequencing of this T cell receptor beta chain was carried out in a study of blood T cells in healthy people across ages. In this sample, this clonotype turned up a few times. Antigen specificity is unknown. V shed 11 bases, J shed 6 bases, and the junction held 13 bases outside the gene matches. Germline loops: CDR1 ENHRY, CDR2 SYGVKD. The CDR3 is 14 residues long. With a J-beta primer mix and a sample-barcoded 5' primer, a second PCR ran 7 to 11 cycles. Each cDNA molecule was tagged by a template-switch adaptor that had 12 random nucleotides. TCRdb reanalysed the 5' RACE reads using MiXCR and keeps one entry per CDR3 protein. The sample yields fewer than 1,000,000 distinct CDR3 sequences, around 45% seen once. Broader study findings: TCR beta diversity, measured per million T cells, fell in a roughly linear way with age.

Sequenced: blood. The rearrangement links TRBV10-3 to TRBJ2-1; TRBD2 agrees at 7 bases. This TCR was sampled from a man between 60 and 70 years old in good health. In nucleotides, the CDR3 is TGTGCCTCATCTGCGGGGGTCCGGGGCAATGAGCAGTTCTTC. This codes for CASSAGVRGNEQFF.